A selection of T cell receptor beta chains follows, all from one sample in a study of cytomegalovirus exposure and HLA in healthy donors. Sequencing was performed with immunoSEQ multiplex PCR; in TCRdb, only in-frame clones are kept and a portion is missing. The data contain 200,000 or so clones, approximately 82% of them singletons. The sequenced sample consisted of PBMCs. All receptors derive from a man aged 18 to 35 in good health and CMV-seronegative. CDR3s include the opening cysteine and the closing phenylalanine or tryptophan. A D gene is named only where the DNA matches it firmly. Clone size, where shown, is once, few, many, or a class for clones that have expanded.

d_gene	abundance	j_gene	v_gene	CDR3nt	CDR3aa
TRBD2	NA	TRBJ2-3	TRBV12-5	TGTGCTAGTGGGGGGGGGATGCAGTACACAGATACGCAGTATTTT	CASGGGMQYTDTQYF
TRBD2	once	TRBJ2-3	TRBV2	TGTGCCAGCAGATTTGGACTAGCGGGAGTAGATACGCAGTATTTT	CASRFGLAGVDTQYF
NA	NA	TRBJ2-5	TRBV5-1	TGCGCCAGCAGCCCGGACTCAACGGGGGAGACCCAGTACTTC	CASSPDSTGETQYF
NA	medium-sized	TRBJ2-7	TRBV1	TGCACCAGCAGCCAAGATCGGACTAGCTCCTACGAGCAGTACTTC	CTSSQDRTSSYEQYF
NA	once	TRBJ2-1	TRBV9	TGTGCCAGCTCCTCACAACAGGGGAGGACGGGCTCCTACAATGAGCAGTTCTTC	CASSSQQGRTGSYNEQFF
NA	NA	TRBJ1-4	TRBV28	TGTGCCAGCAGTTTATCTCTTGAAAAACTGTTTTTT	CASSLSLEKLFF
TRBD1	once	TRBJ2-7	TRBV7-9	TGTGCCAGCAGCTTTCAGGGGGCAAGCTACGAGCAGTACTTC	CASSFQGASYEQYF
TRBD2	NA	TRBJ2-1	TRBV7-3	TGTGCCAGCAGGTCTAGCGGGAGCAGGGGGAATGAGCAGTTCTTC	CASRSSGSRGNEQFF
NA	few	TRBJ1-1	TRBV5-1	TGCGCCAGCAGCTTGGACAGTCATAACACTGAAGCTTTCTTT	CASSLDSHNTEAFF
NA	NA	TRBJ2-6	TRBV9	TGTGCCAGCAGCGCAAGGGGTTCTGGGGCCAACGTCCTGACTTTC	CASSARGSGANVLTF
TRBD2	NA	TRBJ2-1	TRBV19	TGTGCCAGTAGTGCCCCGACTAGCGGAACACTTACCTCCTACAATGAGCAGTTCTTC	CASSAPTSGTLTSYNEQFF
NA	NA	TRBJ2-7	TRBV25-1	TGTGCCAGCAGTTGGGAACAGGGATACGAGCAGTACTTC	CASSWEQGYEQYF
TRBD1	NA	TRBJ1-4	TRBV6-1	TGTGCCAGCAGTGCCCGACAGGGTTTAAGCGAAAAACTGTTTTTT	CASSARQGLSEKLFF
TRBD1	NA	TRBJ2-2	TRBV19	TGTGCCAGTAGCTATAACAGGGGTCAAAGGACCGGGGAGCTGTTTTTT	CASSYNRGQRTGELFF
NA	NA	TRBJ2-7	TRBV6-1	TGTGCCAGCAGTGAACTGGCGGACTGGTACGAGCAGTACTTC	CASSELADWYEQYF
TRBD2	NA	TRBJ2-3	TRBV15	TGTGCCACCAGCAACGGACTAGCGGGAGTAGGTCAGGATACGCAGTATTTT	CATSNGLAGVGQDTQYF
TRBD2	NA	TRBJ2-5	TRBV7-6	TGTGCCAGCAGCTTAGCGCCACCGGGACTAGCGGGAGGGCTGTGGGAGACCCAGTACTTC	CASSLAPPGLAGGLWETQYF
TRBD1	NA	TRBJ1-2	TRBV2	TGTGCCAGCAGTCGGACAGGGCGACGGGAAGGCTACACCTTC	CASSRTGRREGYTF
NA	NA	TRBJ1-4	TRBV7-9	TGTTCCAGCAGCCCGAACTCCCTGAGGGATGAAAAACTGTTTTTT	CSSSPNSLRDEKLFF
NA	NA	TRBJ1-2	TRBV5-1	TGCGCCAGCAGCTTGGGGCAGGGAGGGTATGGCTGCACCTTC	CASSLGQGGYGCTF
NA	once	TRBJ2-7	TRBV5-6	TGTGCCAGCAGCTTGCTCCGCGAGCAGTACTTC	CASSLLREQYF
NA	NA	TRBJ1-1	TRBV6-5	TGTGCCAGCAGTTACTCCACAGGGAATACTGAAGCTTTCTTT	CASSYSTGNTEAFF
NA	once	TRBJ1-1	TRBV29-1	TGCAGCGTTGCGGGGAGAATGAACACTGAAGCTTTCTTT	CSVAGRMNTEAFF
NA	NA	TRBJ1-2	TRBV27	TGTGCCAGCAGTTTCGGACAGAACTATGGCTACACCTTC	CASSFGQNYGYTF